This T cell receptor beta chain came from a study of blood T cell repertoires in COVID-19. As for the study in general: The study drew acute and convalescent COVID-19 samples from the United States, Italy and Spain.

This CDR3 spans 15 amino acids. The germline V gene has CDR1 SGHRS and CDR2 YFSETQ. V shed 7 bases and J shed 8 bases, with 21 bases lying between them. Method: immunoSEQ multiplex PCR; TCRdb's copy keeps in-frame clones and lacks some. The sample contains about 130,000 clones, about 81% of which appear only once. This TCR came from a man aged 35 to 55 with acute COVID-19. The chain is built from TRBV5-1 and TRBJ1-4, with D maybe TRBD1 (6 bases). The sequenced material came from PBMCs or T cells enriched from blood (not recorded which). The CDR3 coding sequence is TGCGCCAGCGGCCCCTACGGGCAGGGGATCGAAAAACTGTTTTTT. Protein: CASGPYGQGIEKLFF.